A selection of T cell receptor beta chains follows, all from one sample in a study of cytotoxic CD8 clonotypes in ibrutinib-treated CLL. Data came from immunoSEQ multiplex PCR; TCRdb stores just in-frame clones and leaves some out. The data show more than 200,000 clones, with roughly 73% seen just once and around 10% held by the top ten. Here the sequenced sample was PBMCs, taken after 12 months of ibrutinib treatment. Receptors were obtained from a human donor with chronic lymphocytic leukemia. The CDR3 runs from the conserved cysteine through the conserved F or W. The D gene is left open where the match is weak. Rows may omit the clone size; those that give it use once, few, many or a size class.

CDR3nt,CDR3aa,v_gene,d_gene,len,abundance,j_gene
TGCGCCAGCAGACGGGGCGACCTAAACACCGGGGAGCTGTTTTTT,CASRRGDLNTGELFF,TRBV5-1,NA,15,NA,TRBJ2-2
TGCGCCAGCAGCGACCTCAGCCACAATGAGCAGTTCTTC,CASSDLSHNEQFF,TRBV5-1,NA,13,NA,TRBJ2-1
TGTGCCAGCAGCCCCTTTAGACAAGGCCCGACCGGTAACTATGGCTACACCTTC,CASSPFRQGPTGNYGYTF,TRBV7-3,NA,18,NA,TRBJ1-2
TGTGCCAGCAGCGCCCGTACGCCTAACACAGATACGCAGTATTTT,CASSARTPNTDTQYF,TRBV9,NA,15,NA,TRBJ2-3
TGCGCCAGCAGCCCGCCTGGGTCTAGCGGAAAAGAGACCCAGTACTTC,CASSPPGSSGKETQYF,TRBV5-1,TRBD2,16,NA,TRBJ2-5
TGTGCCAGCAGTTTAAGTCAGACTGAAGCTTTCTTT,CASSLSQTEAFF,TRBV28,NA,12,NA,TRBJ1-1
TGTGCCAGCAGGGAGGGGACTGCCCCCTGGAATGAGCAGTTCTTC,CASREGTAPWNEQFF,TRBV2,NA,15,NA,TRBJ2-1
TGTGCCAGCAGCTCCACAGGGTACGCCTACGAGCAGTACTTC,CASSSTGYAYEQYF,TRBV11-2,NA,14,NA,TRBJ2-7
TGCGCCAGCAGCTTGGGGACTTTAAAAGATACGCAGTATTTT,CASSLGTLKDTQYF,TRBV5-1,NA,14,few,TRBJ2-3
TGTGCCATCAGTGACGGGGGCACTGAAGCTTTCTTT,CAISDGGTEAFF,TRBV10-3,NA,12,NA,TRBJ1-1
TGTGCCAGCAGTTTAACCGGGAACGGCTACACCTTC,CASSLTGNGYTF,TRBV28,NA,12,few,TRBJ1-2